Below, one T cell receptor beta chain is given with its context. These data are taken from a study of tumor-infiltrating lymphocytes in localized non-small cell lung cancer. Libraries were prepared by immunoSEQ multiplex PCR; TCRdb keeps only in-frame clonotypes and omits some of them. The sample lists about 8,900 clones, almost 70% occurring once. Trimming cost V 2 bases and J 6 bases; bases outside gene matches: 3. CDR3 size: 15 residues. Germline assignment: CDR1 SGDLS and CDR2 YYNGEE. J is TRBJ2-2 and V is TRBV9; 11 positions match TRBD2. The source of this sequence is a human donor with non-small cell lung cancer. Specimen: uninvolved lung tissue not adjacent to the tumor. CDR3 amino acids: CASSVSGRVSGELFF. CDR3 DNA: TGTGCCAGCAGCGTTAGCGGGAGGGTCTCCGGGGAGCTGTTTTTT.